This T cell receptor beta chain was recorded in a study of blood T cell repertoires in COVID-19. The CDR3 is 16 amino acids. With 3 bases removed from V and 1 base from J, the gap between germline ends came to 13 bases. The germline V gene encodes CDR1 MDHEN and CDR2 SYDVKM. Here immunoSEQ multiplex PCR was the method, and the copy in TCRdb shows in-frame clones only, minus some. This table holds hundreds of thousands of clones, roughly 88% found once. This sequence joins TRBV28 and TRBJ1-5; D perhaps matches TRBD1 (5 bases). Specimen: PBMCs or T cells enriched from blood (not recorded which). The sequence derives from a woman between 25 and 40 years old who had recovered from COVID-19. The CDR3 DNA reads as TGTGCCAGCAGTTTTGTCTCGACAGCGAGCAATCAGCCCCAGCATTTT. Protein: CASSFVSTASNQPQHF.